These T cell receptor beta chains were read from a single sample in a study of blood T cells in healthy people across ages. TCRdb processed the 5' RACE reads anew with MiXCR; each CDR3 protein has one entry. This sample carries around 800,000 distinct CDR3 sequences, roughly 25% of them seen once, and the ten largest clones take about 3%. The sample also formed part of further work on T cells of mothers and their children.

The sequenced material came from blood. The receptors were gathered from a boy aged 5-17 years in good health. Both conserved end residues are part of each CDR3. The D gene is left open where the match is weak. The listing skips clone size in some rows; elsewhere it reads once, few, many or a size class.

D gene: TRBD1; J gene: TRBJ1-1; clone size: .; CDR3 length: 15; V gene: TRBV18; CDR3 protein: CASSSTGASNTEAFF; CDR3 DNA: TGTGCCAGCTCGTCGACAGGGGCCTCGAACACTGAAGCTTTCTTT
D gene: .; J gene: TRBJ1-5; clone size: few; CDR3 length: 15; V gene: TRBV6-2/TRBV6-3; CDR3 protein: CASSYGRAINQPQHF; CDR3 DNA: TGTGCCAGCAGTTACGGCAGGGCTATCAATCAGCCCCAGCATTTT
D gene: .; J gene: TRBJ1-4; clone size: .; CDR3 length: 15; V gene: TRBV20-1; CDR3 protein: CSARDAGSTNEKLFF; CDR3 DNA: TGCAGTGCTAGAGACGCCGGGTCAACTAATGAAAAACTGTTTTTT
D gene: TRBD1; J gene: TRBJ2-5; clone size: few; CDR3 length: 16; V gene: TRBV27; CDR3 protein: CASSPWDRGSQETQYF; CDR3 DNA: TGTGCCAGCAGCCCCTGGGACAGGGGGAGCCAAGAGACCCAGTACTTC
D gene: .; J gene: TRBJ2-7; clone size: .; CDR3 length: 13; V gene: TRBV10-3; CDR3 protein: CAISETGLYEQYF; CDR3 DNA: TGTGCCATCAGTGAAACAGGGCTCTACGAGCAGTACTTC
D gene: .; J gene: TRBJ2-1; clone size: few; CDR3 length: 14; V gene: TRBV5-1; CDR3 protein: CASSSDPGANEQFF; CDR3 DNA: TGCGCCAGCAGCTCCGACCCCGGGGCGAATGAGCAGTTCTTC
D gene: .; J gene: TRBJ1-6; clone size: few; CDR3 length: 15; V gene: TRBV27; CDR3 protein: CASSLSGIYNSPLHF; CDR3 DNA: TGTGCCAGCAGTTTATCAGGGATCTATAATTCACCCCTCCACTTT
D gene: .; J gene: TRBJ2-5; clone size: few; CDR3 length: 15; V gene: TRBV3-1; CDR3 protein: CASSRTRGGQETQYF; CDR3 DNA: TGTGCCAGCAGCCGAACTAGAGGGGGGCAAGAGACCCAGTACTTC
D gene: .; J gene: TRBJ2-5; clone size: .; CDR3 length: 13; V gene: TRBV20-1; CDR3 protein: CSARLIPQETQYF; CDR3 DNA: TGCAGTGCTAGACTTATCCCACAAGAGACCCAGTACTTC
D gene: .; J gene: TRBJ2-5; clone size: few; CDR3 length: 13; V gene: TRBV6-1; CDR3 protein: CASSLRRETAQYF; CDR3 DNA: TGTGCCAGCAGTTTGCGGAGGGAGACGGCCCAGTACTTC